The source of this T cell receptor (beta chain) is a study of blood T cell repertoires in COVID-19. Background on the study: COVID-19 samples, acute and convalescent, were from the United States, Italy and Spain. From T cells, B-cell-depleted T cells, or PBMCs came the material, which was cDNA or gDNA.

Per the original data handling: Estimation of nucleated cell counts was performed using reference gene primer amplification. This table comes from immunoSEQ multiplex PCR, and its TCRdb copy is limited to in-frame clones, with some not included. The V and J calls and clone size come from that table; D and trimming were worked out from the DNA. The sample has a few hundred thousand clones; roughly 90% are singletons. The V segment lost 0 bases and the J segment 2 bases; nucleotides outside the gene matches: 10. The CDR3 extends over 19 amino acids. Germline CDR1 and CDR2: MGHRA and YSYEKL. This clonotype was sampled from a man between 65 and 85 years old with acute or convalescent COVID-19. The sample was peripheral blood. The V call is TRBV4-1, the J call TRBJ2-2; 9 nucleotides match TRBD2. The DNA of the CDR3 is TGCGCCAGCAGCCAAGATTTGGGCGGGAGGGCGTTTAACACCGGGGAGCTGTTTTTT. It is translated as CASSQDLGGRAFNTGELFF.